Included here is one T cell receptor (beta chain) sequence, with context. What it binds is not known. CDR1 is SGDLS, CDR2 YYNGEE, per germline. The CDR3 covers 17 residues. Trimming took off 0 bases at V and 0 bases at J, with 12 bases between the two ends. The sample belongs to a study of early T cells in non-severe SARS-CoV-2 infection. In the study overall: Sequencing input comprised bulk RNA from unsorted whole blood; chain pairing was not available. The study, taken as a whole, reports: Private and CD4 specificities were missed by VDJdb matching, which favored anti-spike CD8 responses.

The TCR library protocol attached unique molecular identifiers to the individual cDNA molecules. TCRdb analysed the 5' RACE reads with MiXCR anew, one entry per CDR3 protein. This table has tens of thousands of distinct CDR3 sequences, approximately 11% appearing once. The sequence came from an adult who was a healthcare worker with PCR-confirmed SARS-CoV-2 infection or an uninfected control (not recorded which). Sequencing used whole blood. This rearrangement joins TRBV9 to TRBJ2-2, with D unresolved. CDR3 protein: CASSVEGPVANTGELFF. The CDR3 DNA follows: TGTGCCAGCAGCGTAGAAGGCCCCGTCGCGAACACCGGGGAGCTGTTTTTT.